This T cell receptor beta chain was captured by sequencing in a study of tumor-infiltrating lymphocytes in primary liver carcinoma. Study-level information: Samples gave roughly 3.5 to 7.5 million productive TCRbeta reads, similar across tissue types. Findings and caveats of the study: Tumor tissue displayed a significantly greater top-250-clone fraction than blood (p = 0.039).

About this clonotype: Its antigen is currently unknown.

TCR beta cDNA was prepared out of around 460 ng total RNA by means of a constant-region primer. Employing slightly modified ARM-PCR, three nested multiplex PCR rounds were run, and these gave rise to the TCR beta libraries. Investigators reported that the first two PCR rounds, at 9 to 11 cycles each, used TRBV1-TRBV30 forward primers with a C-beta reverse primer. TCRdb analysed the multiplex PCR reads with MiXCR anew, one entry per CDR3 protein. The sample yields hundreds of thousands of distinct CDR3 sequences, nearly 60% seen once. Germline DNA was extracted alongside blood RNA, which was obtained from unsorted whole blood. The patients carried chronic HBV infection and had received no treatment. The CDR3 loop spans 15 amino acids. V dropped 6 bases and J dropped 2 bases, with 11 bases sitting between them.

The TCR was taken from a woman in her twenties or thirties with primary liver carcinoma and hepatitis B virus infection. The chain links TRBV12-3 or TRBV12-4 to TRBJ2-6; D unclear. Sequenced: peripheral blood. The CDR3 region has the DNA TGTGCCAGCAGCATCTTGGGGACTGGGGCCAACGTCCTGACTTTC. It yields the protein CASSILGTGANVLTF.